Listed here are 14 T cell receptor beta chains from one sample, sequenced in a study of beta chain features in type 1 diabetes. What was sequenced were expressed TCRB transcripts, since all of the isolated RNA had been reverse transcribed. Generated by immunoSEQ multiplex PCR, the TCRdb table keeps only in-frame clones and is missing some. The top ten hold 0.09% to 0.095% of the sample, which has about 620,000 clones, around a sixth seen once. Sequencing was performed on naive CD4+ T cells from blood. These receptor sequences come from a man aged 18 to 29 in good health.

The chain links TRBV30 to TRBJ1-1; 8 bases align to TRBD1. CDR3 length: 14 residues. With V trimmed by 1 base and J by 8 bases, 9 bases remained unmatched. Germline CDR1 and CDR2: GTSNPN and SVGIG (reference sequence). The DNA for the CDR3 is TGTGCCTGGAGTGGGGAGGGACAGGAGTACGAAGCTTTCTTT. As protein: CAWSGEGQEYEAFF.

Here the CDR3 DNA reads TGTGCCAGCAGCTTTACTAGCGGGAGGGCCAACTACGAGCAGTACTTC. This encodes CASSFTSGRANYEQYF. The chain combines TRBV7-9 with TRBJ2-7; 13 bases are shared with TRBD2. Germline values: CDR1 SEHNR, CDR2 FQNEAQ (reference sequence). V trimming: 3 bases; J trimming: 3 bases; junction bases outside the gene matches: 5. CDR3 length: 16 residues.

In its sample, this clone was seen a few times. This chain uses TRBV2 with TRBJ1-4; no definite D call. The CDR3 extends over 15 amino acids. Per germline, CDR1 SNHLY and CDR2 FYNNEI. V lost 5 bases to trimming and J lost 3 bases, with 13 bases between them. The DNA of the CDR3 is TGTGCCAGCAGTAAGGGATCGTTGCCTAATGAAAAACTGTTTTTT. Translation: CASSKGSLPNEKLFF.

The genes are TRBV6-6 and TRBJ1-2; D gene ambiguous. There are 12 residues in the CDR3. Looked up from germline, CDR1 is MNHNY and CDR2 is SVGAGI (reference sequence). V was clipped by 4 bases and J by 3 bases, with 6 bases between them. Here the CDR3 reads CASSSGYYGYTF. The CDR3 DNA follows: TGTGCCAGCAGTTCCGGGTACTATGGCTACACCTTC.

V is TRBV14 and J is TRBJ2-5; no definite D call. There are 16 residues in the CDR3. Germline V gene lookup returns CDR1 SGHDN and CDR2 FVKESK. Trimming left V 1 base short and J 10 bases short, with 22 bases between. CDR3 nucleotides: TGTGCCAGCAGCCAAGTCTGGTTCATCCGGGTAGATAGCCAGTACTTC. Translated: CASSQVWFIRVDSQYF.

In its sample, this clone was seen a few times. The V gene is TRBV6-5, the J gene TRBJ2-1; possibly TRBD2 for D (6 bases). This CDR3 is 15 amino acids long. Germline assignment: CDR1 MNHEY and CDR2 SVGAGI. Trimming cost V 6 bases and J 4 bases, with 16 bases left between them. The CDR3 region has the DNA TGTGCCAGCAGCCCTGGGGGGATACCATACAATGAGCAGTTCTTC. As protein: CASSPGGIPYNEQFF.

V is TRBV28 and J is TRBJ1-5, with 9 bases lining up with TRBD1. Trimming removed 1 base from V and 5 bases from J; junction bases left unmatched: 6. The CDR3 loop spans 16 amino acids. From germline, CDR1 is MDHEN and CDR2 SYDVKM. The CDR3 sequence is CASSLSTGGSYQPQHF. DNA for the CDR3: TGTGCCAGCAGTTTATCGACAGGGGGGTCTTATCAGCCCCAGCATTTT.

V and J are TRBV6-5 and TRBJ2-5, with D possibly TRBD1 on 5 matching bases. The CDR3 length is 14 residues. V lost 0 bases, J lost 5 bases, and 10 bases lay in between. The germline gives CDR1 MNHEY, CDR2 SVGAGI. The CDR3 sequence: CASSYSRAWETQYF. The DNA of the CDR3 is TGTGCCAGCAGTTACTCCAGGGCTTGGGAGACCCAGTACTTC.

The V and J genes are TRBV5-1 and TRBJ2-3, with D unclear. Trimming pared 3 bases from V and 4 bases from J, leaving 6 bases between. Germline V gene sequence: CDR1 SGHRS, CDR2 YFSETQ. The CDR3 consists of 12 residues. The CDR3 region is CASSSRADTQYF. The CDR3 DNA reads TGCGCCAGCAGCTCCCGAGCAGATACGCAGTATTTT.

This clone was recorded a few times. The rearrangement joins TRBV28 to TRBJ1-1; the D is unclear. The germline V gene encodes CDR1 MDHEN and CDR2 SYDVKM. The V gene lost 5 bases and the J gene lost 3 bases, with 1 base spanning the gap. The CDR3 is made up of 10 amino acids. The chain's CDR3 is CASSDTEAFF. The DNA for the CDR3 is TGTGCCAGCAGTGACACTGAAGCTTTCTTT.

This chain links TRBV6-5 with TRBJ2-7, with a possible D match to TRBD2 (6 bases). V was shortened by 7 bases and J by 7 bases, with 20 bases between the two germline ends. The CDR3 is 14 amino acids. The germline gives CDR1 MNHEY, CDR2 SVGAGI. In DNA, the CDR3 is TGTGCCAGCAATTCCCGTCAACTAGCCCCGGAGCAGTACTTC. Translating gives CASNSRQLAPEQYF.

The rearrangement uses TRBV14 and TRBJ1-2; D unresolved. This CDR3 is built from 14 residues. V was pared by 0 bases and J by 4 bases, with 9 bases between. The germline V gene has CDR1 SGHDN and CDR2 FVKESK. For the CDR3, the DNA is TGTGCCAGCAGCCAAGAACCAGCTTTCTATGGCTACACCTTC. Protein product: CASSQEPAFYGYTF.

This clone was found a few times. The rearrangement links TRBV9 to TRBJ2-2, with TRBD2 identical over 10 bases. Germline-derived CDR1 and CDR2 are SGDLS and YYNGEE. With V trimmed by 0 bases and J by 6 bases, 5 bases remained unmatched. This CDR3 region has 16 residues. The CDR3 region is CASSVVSGGAAGELFF. The CDR3 DNA reads as TGTGCCAGCAGCGTAGTCAGCGGGGGGGCAGCCGGGGAGCTGTTTTTT.

The sample holds a few counts of this clone. The gene calls are TRBV10-3 and TRBJ2-6, with D maybe TRBD1 (5 bases). This CDR3 is 13 amino acids long. The ends were cut back, 7 bases at V and 2 bases at J, with 6 bases in the middle. Germline assignment: CDR1 ENHRY and CDR2 SYGVKD. CDR3 sequence: CAIKGTGANVLTF. The CDR3 nucleotides read TGTGCCATCAAGGGGACTGGGGCCAACGTCCTGACTTTC.